This T cell receptor beta chain was recorded in a study of regulatory T cells. Note on this clone: The antigen remains undetermined.

Whole-study findings and limits: Regulatory T cells showed the strongest V-J pair restriction and V/J gene skewing among patient repertoires. Shannon entropy was nonsignificantly lower in patient CD8+ T cells than control CD8+ cells.

Primers: 52 TRBV forward and 13 TRBJ reverse. TCRdb's copy holds only in-frame clones and misses some; the assay was immunoSEQ multiplex PCR. The sample has over 5,500 clones; under 90% are singletons. The specimen sequenced was CD8+ T cells sorted from blood. The TCR originated in a child aged 10-17 years with CD3G deficiency.

DNA of the CDR3: TGCGCCAGCAGCTTGGGCGGGGGCGTCGACGGCTACACCTTC. This sequence encodes CASSLGGGVDGYTF. This chain connects TRBV5-1 to TRBJ1-2, with D perhaps matching TRBD1 (6 bases). Germline CDR1 SGHRS, CDR2 YFSETQ. The CDR3 loop spans 14 amino acids. With 0 bases removed from V and 8 bases from J, the gap between germline ends came to 14 bases. Full variable domain (rest looked up from reference TRBV5-1 and TRBJ1-2): KAGVTQTPRYLIKTRGQQVTLSCSPISGHRSVSWYQQTPGQGLQFLFEYFSETQRNKGNFPGRFSGRQFSNSRSEMNVSTLELGDSALYLCASSLGGGVDGYTFGSGTRLTVV.